This T cell receptor beta chain was sequenced in a study of blood T cell repertoires in COVID-19. On the study more broadly: Acute and convalescent COVID-19 specimens originated in the United States, Italy and Spain. In each case, the material was cDNA or gDNA derived from T cells, B-cell-depleted T cells, or PBMCs.

J lost 4 bases, V lost 2 bases, and 7 bases had no gene match. The CDR3 runs 16 residues. The germline gives CDR1 MDHEN, CDR2 SYDVKM. In the original analysis: Amplifying reference gene primers gave estimates of nucleated cell counts. Only in-frame clones appear in the TCRdb table, and some are missing; sequencing was by immunoSEQ multiplex PCR. V and J calls and clone size are those listed in that table; D and trimming were worked out from the DNA. The data hold about 120,000 clones, with 70% to 90% observed a single time. This chain connects TRBV28 to TRBJ2-7; TRBD2 matches at 11 bases. The sample comprised peripheral blood. The TCR originated in an older man who had recovered from COVID-19. CDR3 nucleotide sequence: TGTGCCAGCAGTTTAGAGGGACTAGCGGACGTATACGAGCAGTACTTC. Translation gives CASSLEGLADVYEQYF.